This T cell receptor beta chain was obtained from a study of blood T cell repertoires in COVID-19. V dropped 3 bases and J dropped 10; count of bases not matched to a gene: 12. The CDR3 is made up of 16 amino acids. Germline CDR1 and CDR2: LNHNV and YYDKDF (reference sequence). Cohort 3 recovery required two negative PCRs, clearance, or symptom resolution. Method: immunoSEQ multiplex PCR; TCRdb's copy keeps in-frame clones and lacks some. The sample comprises around 240,000 clones, more than 75% of which are singletons, and roughly 2% rests with the top ten. The source of this sequence is a woman between 50 and 59 years old who had recovered from COVID-19. The J gene is TRBJ2-1, the V gene TRBV15; TRBD2 aligns across 10 bases. Source material: PBMCs or T cells enriched from blood (not recorded which). The CDR3 region is CATSRGPSGGMMEQFF. In nucleotides, the CDR3 is TGTGCCACCAGCAGGGGGCCTAGCGGGGGAATGATGGAGCAGTTCTTC.